This TCR beta chain was identified in a study of blood T cell repertoires in COVID-19. Study overall: T cells, B-cell-depleted T cells, or PBMCs provided the cDNA or gDNA that served as material.

The data were produced by immunoSEQ multiplex PCR, yet TCRdb's version contains in-frame clones alone and is incomplete. The sample includes some 250,000 clones, approximately 83% of them seen just once. Sequences were obtained from peripheral blood. This sequence was found in a man younger than 45 who had recovered from COVID-19.

This CDR3 reads CASSYLDRGDTQYF. CDR3 in DNA: TGTGCCAGCAGCTACTTGGACAGGGGGGATACGCAGTATTTT. The gene calls are TRBV28 and TRBJ2-3; 10 positions match TRBD1. The germline gives CDR1 MDHEN, CDR2 SYDVKM. V was pared by 6 bases and J by 6 bases, with 6 bases of the junction left unmatched. This CDR3 has 14 residues.